This T cell receptor (beta chain) was recorded in a study of cytomegalovirus exposure and HLA in healthy donors. Between the trimmed V and J ends, which lost 7 bases and 4 bases, there was a span of 13 bases. This CDR3 contains 13 residues. Germline CDR1 is MNHEY and CDR2 is SMNVEV (reference sequence). Study results and caveats: Reports state that TCR beta sequences accurately predicted most subjects' HLA-A and HLA-B alleles. A list of approximately 160 TCR beta chains associated with cytomegalovirus was given.

The PCR had 60 Vbeta and 13 Jbeta primers. Some clones are missing from TCRdb's copy, which holds only in-frame ones; the method was immunoSEQ multiplex PCR. Of 150,000 to 200,000 clones listed, 75% to 85% are singletons. On this clone itself: Its specificity is unknown.

The clonotype comes from a man aged 25-45 years in good health and CMV-seropositive. This sequence joins TRBV27 and TRBJ1-2; possibly TRBD1 for D (5 bases). Sequencing was performed on PBMCs. This CDR3 reads CASTQGLSYGYTF. Written as DNA, the CDR3 is TGTGCCAGCACCCAGGGCCTCAGCTATGGCTACACCTTC.